The next 11 T cell receptor beta chains were all read from a single sample in a study of human thymus T cells. Data came from immunoSEQ multiplex PCR; TCRdb stores just in-frame clones and leaves some out. Found here are 65,000 to 90,000 clones, 85% to 95% of them singletons; the top ten hold 0.034%. Corrective cardiac surgery supplied the resected thymus tissue. The material sequenced was thymus tissue. These receptors originate from a girl younger than two with a congenital heart defect but otherwise immunologically healthy.

This clone was detected only once. A read error may produce the germline difference seen at one junction end. J is TRBJ1-1 and V is TRBV9; tentatively, D is TRBD1 (5 bases). Germline V gene sequence: CDR1 SGDLS, CDR2 YYNGEE. The CDR3 has 11 amino acids. The CDR3 sequence is CASSPGVQFGF. The CDR3, as DNA: TGTGCCAGCAGCCCGGGGGTGCAGTTCGGATTT.

The J gene is TRBJ2-5, the V gene TRBV5-6, with 7 bases aligning to TRBD2. The junction had 7 bases not matched to a gene; V was cut back by 1 base and J by 1 base. Germline values: CDR1 SGHDT, CDR2 YYEEEE. This CDR3 has 16 amino acids. The CDR3 here is CASSLRRERSQETQYF. The CDR3 DNA follows: TGTGCCAGCAGCTTGAGGCGGGAGAGGTCCCAAGAGACCCAGTACTTC. Variable domain in full (rest from reference TRBV5-6 and TRBJ2-5): DAGVTQSPTHLIKTRGQQVTLRCSPKSGHDTVSWYQQALGQGPQFIFQYYEEEERQRGNFPDRFSGHQFPNYSSELNVNALLLGDSALYLCASSLRRERSQETQYFGPGTRLLVL.

The CDR3 DNA follows: TGTGCCAGCAGCCCGCGGGGTGCGGGGCCGACCGGTGAGCAGTTCTTC. This encodes CASSPRGAGPTGEQFF. The chain recombines TRBV5-4 with TRBJ2-1, with a tentative D call TRBD2 (6 bases). The V end was cut by 4 bases, the J end by 9 bases, with 23 bases between. The CDR3 runs 16 residues. Germline V lookup: CDR1 SGHNT, CDR2 YYREEE (reference sequence).

The J gene is TRBJ2-4, the V gene TRBV18; tentative D call: TRBD1 (6 bases). V gave up 4 bases and J gave up 5 bases, with 27 bases separating them. CDR1 KGHSH and CDR2 LQKENI come from the germline V gene. CDR3 length: 19 residues. CDR3 bases: TGTGCCAGCTCACTTGGGGACATAGCCTGGCGGAAATGGGAAAACATTCAGTACTTC. This translates into CASSLGDIAWRKWENIQYF.

This clone was detected only once. The CDR3 DNA sequence: TGTGCCAGCAGCTTCTGGGGCCCTAACTACGAGCAGTACTTC. Protein product: CASSFWGPNYEQYF. V is TRBV11-2 and J is TRBJ2-7, with D maybe TRBD1 (5 bases). The germline V gene encodes CDR1 SGHAT and CDR2 FQNNGV. V was pared by 3 bases and J by 3 bases, with 12 bases between. The CDR3 runs to 14 residues. The complete variable domain, with remaining parts taken from reference TRBV11-2 and TRBJ2-7, reads EAGVAQSPRYKIIEKRQSVAFWCNPISGHATLYWYQQILGQGPKLLIQFQNNGVVDDSQLPKDRFSAERLKGVDSTLKIQPAKLEDSAVYLCASSFWGPNYEQYFGPGTRLTVT.

The gene calls are TRBV7-2 and TRBJ2-3, with D perhaps matching TRBD2 (5 bases). This CDR3 has 16 amino acids. CDR1 is SGHTA, CDR2 FQGNSA, per germline. V was clipped by 5 bases and J by 6 bases, with 21 bases between them. CDR3 in amino acids: CASSPSPPSTSDTQYF. DNA of the CDR3: TGTGCCAGCAGCCCGAGCCCCCCTAGCACGTCTGATACGCAGTATTTT.

The genes are TRBV6-5 and TRBJ1-5; no reliable D call. From germline, CDR1 is MNHEY and CDR2 SVGAGI. The ends were cut back, 5 bases at V and 0 bases at J, with 11 bases in the middle. CDR3 length: 15 amino acids. CDR3 protein: CASSTRTDSNQPQHF. CDR3 DNA: TGTGCCAGCAGTACGCGGACGGATAGCAATCAGCCCCAGCATTTT.

A single count supports this clone. V is TRBV20-1 and J is TRBJ1-3; no clear D. This CDR3 region has 11 residues. Germline assignment: CDR1 DFQATT and CDR2 SNEGSKA (reference sequence). Deletions cut 2 bases from V and 3 bases from J, with 2 bases between. The CDR3 loop reads CSARLGNTIYF. Here the CDR3 DNA reads TGCAGTGCTAGACTTGGAAACACCATATATTTT.

The V and J genes are TRBV5-1 and TRBJ2-3; the match to TRBD1 covers 10 bases. The germline gives CDR1 SGHRS, CDR2 YFSETQ. The trim removed 6 bases at V and 1 base at J, leaving 11 bases unmatched. This CDR3 contains 17 residues. DNA for the CDR3: TGCGCCAGCATCGATACCGCCGGGACAGGGGGCACAGATACGCAGTATTTT. This sequence encodes CASIDTAGTGGTDTQYF.

This chain links TRBV29-1 with TRBJ2-7; 14 nucleotides agree with TRBD2. The CDR3 consists of 20 residues. After removal of 4 bases from V and 2 bases from J, the junction contained 19 bases not matched to a gene. The germline V gene encodes CDR1 SQVTM and CDR2 ANQGSEA. Here the CDR3 DNA reads TGCAGCGTTGGTGGAGGGGGACTAGCGGGAGTCGAGGGGCTGGCCTACGAGCAGTACTTC. Amino acid sequence: CSVGGGGLAGVEGLAYEQYF.

The chain is built from TRBV7-3 and TRBJ2-1, with 7 bases matching TRBD1. CDR3 length: 18 amino acids. Germline lookup yields CDR1 SGHTA and CDR2 FQGTGA. The V segment lost 0 bases and the J segment 0 bases; nucleotides outside the gene matches: 8. CDR3 coding DNA: TGTGCCAGCAGCTTAACCGGGTCCGGGGACAGCTCCTACAATGAGCAGTTCTTC. Amino acids: CASSLTGSGDSSYNEQFF.